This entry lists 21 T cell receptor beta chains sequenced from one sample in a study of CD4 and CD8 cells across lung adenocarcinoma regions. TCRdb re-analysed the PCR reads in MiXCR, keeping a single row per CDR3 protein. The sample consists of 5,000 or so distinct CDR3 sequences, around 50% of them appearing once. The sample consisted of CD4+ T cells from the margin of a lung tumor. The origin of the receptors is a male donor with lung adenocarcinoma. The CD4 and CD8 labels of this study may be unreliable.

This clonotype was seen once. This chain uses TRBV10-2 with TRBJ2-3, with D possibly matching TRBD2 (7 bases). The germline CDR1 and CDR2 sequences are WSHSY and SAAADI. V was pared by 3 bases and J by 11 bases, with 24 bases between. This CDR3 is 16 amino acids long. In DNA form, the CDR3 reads TGCGCCAGCAGTGATGGGGGGGCGCGCGCCAAAAACATGCAGTATTTT. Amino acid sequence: CASSDGGARAKNMQYF.

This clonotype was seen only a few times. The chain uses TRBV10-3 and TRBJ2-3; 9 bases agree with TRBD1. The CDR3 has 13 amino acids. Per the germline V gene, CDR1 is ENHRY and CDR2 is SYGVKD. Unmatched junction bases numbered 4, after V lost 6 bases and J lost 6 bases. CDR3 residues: CAIRDRGSDTQYF. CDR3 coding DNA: TGTGCCATCAGGGACAGGGGATCCGATACGCAGTATTTT.

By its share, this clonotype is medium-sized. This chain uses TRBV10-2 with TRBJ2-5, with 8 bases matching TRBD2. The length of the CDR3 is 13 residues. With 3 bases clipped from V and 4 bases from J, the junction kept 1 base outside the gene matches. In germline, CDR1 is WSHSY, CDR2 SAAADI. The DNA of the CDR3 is TGCGCCAGCAGTGAAAGCGGGAGAGAGACCCAGTACTTC. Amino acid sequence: CASSESGRETQYF.

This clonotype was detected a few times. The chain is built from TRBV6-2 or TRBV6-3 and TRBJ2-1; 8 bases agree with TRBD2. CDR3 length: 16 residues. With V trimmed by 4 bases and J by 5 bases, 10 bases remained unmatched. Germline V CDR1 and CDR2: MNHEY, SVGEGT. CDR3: CASSLLAEGLDNEQFF. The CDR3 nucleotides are TGTGCCAGCAGTTTACTAGCGGAGGGTCTCGACAATGAGCAGTTCTTC.

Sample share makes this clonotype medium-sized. CDR3 nucleotides: TGTGCCAGCAGTGTCAGGGTTGACTATGGCTACACCTTC. Translated, it gives CASSVRVDYGYTF. The gene calls are TRBV6-1 and TRBJ1-2, with a possible D match to TRBD1 (5 bases). V dropped 4 bases and J dropped 3 bases, with 9 bases sitting between them. Germline V lookup: CDR1 MNHNS, CDR2 SASEGT. The CDR3 has 13 amino acids.

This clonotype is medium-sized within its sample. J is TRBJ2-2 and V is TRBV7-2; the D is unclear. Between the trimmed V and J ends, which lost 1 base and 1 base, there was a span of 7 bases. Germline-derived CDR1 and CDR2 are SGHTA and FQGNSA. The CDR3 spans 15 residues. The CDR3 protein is CASSLDRRNTGELFF. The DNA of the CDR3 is TGTGCCAGCAGCTTAGATCGCAGGAACACCGGGGAGCTGTTTTTT.

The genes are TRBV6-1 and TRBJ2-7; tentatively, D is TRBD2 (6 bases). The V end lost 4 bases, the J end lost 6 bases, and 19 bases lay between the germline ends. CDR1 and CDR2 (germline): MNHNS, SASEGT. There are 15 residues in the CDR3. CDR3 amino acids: CASSVLDLAEGEQYF. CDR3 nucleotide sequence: TGTGCCAGCAGTGTTCTGGACCTCGCGGAGGGCGAGCAGTACTTC.

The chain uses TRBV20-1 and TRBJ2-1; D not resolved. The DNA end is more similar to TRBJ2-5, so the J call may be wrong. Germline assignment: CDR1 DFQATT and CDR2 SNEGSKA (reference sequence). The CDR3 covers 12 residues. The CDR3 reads CSAWVSLGTQYF. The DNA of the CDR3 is TGCAGTGCTTGGGTCTCATTGGGAACCCAGTACTTC.

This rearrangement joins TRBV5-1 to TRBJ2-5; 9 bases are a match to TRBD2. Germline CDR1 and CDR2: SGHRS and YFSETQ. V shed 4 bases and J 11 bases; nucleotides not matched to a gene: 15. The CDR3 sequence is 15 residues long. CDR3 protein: CASSPYAGGLREQYF. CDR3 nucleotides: TGCGCCAGCAGCCCATATGCGGGAGGGCTTCGGGAGCAGTACTTC.

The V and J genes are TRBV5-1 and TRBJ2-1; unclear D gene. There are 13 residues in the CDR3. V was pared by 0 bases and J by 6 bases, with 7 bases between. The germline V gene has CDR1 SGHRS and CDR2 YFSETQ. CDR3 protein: CASSLGPANEQFF. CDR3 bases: TGCGCCAGCAGCTTGGGCCCCGCCAATGAGCAGTTCTTC.

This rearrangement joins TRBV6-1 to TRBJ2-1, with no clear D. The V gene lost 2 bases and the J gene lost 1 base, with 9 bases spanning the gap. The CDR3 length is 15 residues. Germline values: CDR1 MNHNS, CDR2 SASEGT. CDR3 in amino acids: CASSESASSYNEQFF. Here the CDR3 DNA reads TGTGCCAGCAGTGAATCGGCTTCTTCCTACAATGAGCAGTTCTTC.

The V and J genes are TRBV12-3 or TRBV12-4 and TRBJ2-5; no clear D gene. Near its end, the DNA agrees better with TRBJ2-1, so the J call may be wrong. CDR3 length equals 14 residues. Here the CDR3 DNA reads TGTGCCAGCAGAACCGGCACTAATCCAACGGAGCAGTTCTTC. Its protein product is CASRTGTNPTEQFF.

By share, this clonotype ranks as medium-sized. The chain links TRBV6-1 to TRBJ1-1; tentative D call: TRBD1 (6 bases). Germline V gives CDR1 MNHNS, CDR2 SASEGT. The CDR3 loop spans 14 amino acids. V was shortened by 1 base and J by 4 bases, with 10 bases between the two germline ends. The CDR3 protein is CASSEVWGPTEAFF. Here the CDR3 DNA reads TGTGCCAGCAGTGAAGTTTGGGGGCCCACTGAAGCTTTCTTT.

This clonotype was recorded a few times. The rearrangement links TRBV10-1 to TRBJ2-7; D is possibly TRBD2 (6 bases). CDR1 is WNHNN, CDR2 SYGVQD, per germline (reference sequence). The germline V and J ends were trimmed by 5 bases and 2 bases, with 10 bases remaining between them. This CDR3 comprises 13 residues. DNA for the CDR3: TGCGCCAGCAGTTGGGACTCCACCTACGAGCAGTACTTC. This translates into CASSWDSTYEQYF.

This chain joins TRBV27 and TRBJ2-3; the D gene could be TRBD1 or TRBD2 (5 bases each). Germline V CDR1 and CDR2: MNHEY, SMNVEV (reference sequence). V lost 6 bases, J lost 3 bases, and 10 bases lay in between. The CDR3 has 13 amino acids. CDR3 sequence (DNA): TGTGCCAGCAGCCGGGACCTTACAGATACGCAGTATTTT. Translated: CASSRDLTDTQYF.

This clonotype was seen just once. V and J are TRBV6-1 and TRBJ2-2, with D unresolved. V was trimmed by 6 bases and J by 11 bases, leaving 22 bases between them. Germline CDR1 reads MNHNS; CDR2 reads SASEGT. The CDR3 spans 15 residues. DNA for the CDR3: TGTGCCAGCAGACTCCAGGCCGTGATCACAGATGAGCTGTTTTTT. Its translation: CASRLQAVITDELFF.

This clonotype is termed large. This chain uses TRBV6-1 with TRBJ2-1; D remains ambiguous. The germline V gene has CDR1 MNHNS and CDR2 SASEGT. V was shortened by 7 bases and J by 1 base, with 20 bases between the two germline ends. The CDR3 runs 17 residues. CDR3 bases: TGTGCCAGCACCCTCCCCGCCCTGCCGGCATCCTACAATGAGCAGTTCTTC. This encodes CASTLPALPASYNEQFF.

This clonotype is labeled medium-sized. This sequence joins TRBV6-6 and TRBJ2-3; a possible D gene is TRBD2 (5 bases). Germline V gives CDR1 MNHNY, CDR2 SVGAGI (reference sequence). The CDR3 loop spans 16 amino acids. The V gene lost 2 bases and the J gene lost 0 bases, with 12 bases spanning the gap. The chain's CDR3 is CASSYRRGSSTDTQYF. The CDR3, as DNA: TGTGCCAGCAGTTACCGACGCGGGTCTAGCACAGATACGCAGTATTTT.

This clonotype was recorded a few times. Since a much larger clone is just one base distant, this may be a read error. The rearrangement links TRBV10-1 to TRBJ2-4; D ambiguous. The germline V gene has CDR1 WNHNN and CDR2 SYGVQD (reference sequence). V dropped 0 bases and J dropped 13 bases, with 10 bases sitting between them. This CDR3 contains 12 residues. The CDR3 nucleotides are TGCGCCAGCAGTGAGTCGTTGGATGAGCAGTACTTC. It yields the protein CASSESLDEQYF.

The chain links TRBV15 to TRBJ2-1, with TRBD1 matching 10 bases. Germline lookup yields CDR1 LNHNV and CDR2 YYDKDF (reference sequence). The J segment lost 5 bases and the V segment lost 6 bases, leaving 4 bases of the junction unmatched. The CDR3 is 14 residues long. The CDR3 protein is CATSPGTGDNEQFF. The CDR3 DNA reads TGTGCCACCAGTCCCGGGACAGGGGACAATGAGCAGTTCTTC.

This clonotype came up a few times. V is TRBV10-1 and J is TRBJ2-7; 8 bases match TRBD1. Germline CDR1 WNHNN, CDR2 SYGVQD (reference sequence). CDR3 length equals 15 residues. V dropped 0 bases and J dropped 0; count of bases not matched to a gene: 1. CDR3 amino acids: CASSESGQGSYEQYF. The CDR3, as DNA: TGCGCCAGCAGTGAGTCTGGACAGGGCTCCTACGAGCAGTACTTC.